This TCR beta chain was sequenced during a study of technical replicates of blood from four donors. The CDR3 covers 15 residues. V lost 3 bases, J lost 6 bases, and 14 bases lay in between. The germline V gene has CDR1 MDHEN and CDR2 SYDVKM. TCRdb keeps only in-frame clones here, not all; method: immunoSEQ multiplex PCR. Found here are about 93,000 clones, nearly 97% of them singletons; the top ten hold approximately 0.25%. Sequenced sample: T cells isolated from PBMCs. The J gene is TRBJ2-2, the V gene TRBV28, with D tentatively TRBD2 (5 bases). The TCR originated in a human donor in good health. The CDR3 loop is CASSFAGKRAGELFF. CDR3 bases: TGTGCCAGCAGTTTTGCCGGGAAAAGGGCCGGGGAGCTGTTTTTT.